This T cell receptor (beta chain) was sequenced in a study of T cell changes during pregnancy in multiple sclerosis. Germline V gene lookup returns CDR1 MNHNY and CDR2 SVGAGI (reference sequence). Trimming cost V 5 bases and J 2 bases, with 9 bases left between them. The CDR3 totals 13 residues. TCRdb's copy holds only in-frame clones and misses some; the assay was immunoSEQ multiplex PCR. The sample shows roughly 84,000 clones, approximately 92% of them seen only once. Source: peripheral blood, taken in the third trimester of pregnancy. The J gene is TRBJ1-2, the V gene TRBV6-6; possibly TRBD1 for D (5 bases). The TCR originated in a female donor in good health, enrolled as a control in a pregnancy study. In DNA, the CDR3 is TGTGCCAGCAGTCCCCAGGGAAACTATGGCTACACCTTC. Protein product: CASSPQGNYGYTF.